This T cell receptor beta chain is from a study of T cells in Graves' hyperthyroidism and ophthalmopathy. Researchers amplified the TCR beta CDR3 regions from RNA transcripts. The HTBI set primed first-round TCR CDR3 RT-PCR. A single record per CDR3 protein comes from TCRdb applying MiXCR to the multiplex PCR reads. The sample holds 500,000 to 550,000 distinct CDR3 sequences; just under 20% are singletons and the top ten take about half. A word on this clonotype: Its antigen is still unknown.

Overall study results and limits: Among clonotypes expanded in thyroid above 0.001, most were also found in blood. Ophthalmopathy was distinguished from stable hyperthyroidism by 13 V-J signatures.

Trimming cost V 0 bases and J 5 bases, with 11 bases left between them. The CDR3 extends over 15 amino acids. Germline V gene lookup returns CDR1 ENHRY and CDR2 SYGVKD. Those patients with uncontrolled infection, other autoimmune disease, pregnancy or lactation were excluded. The sample taken for sequencing was blood. The sequence came from a man between 35 and 55 years old with Graves' ophthalmopathy. The chain has TRBV10-3 and TRBJ2-1; either TRBD1 or TRBD2 may fit D (6 bases each). CDR3 amino acids: CAISESLEGDNEQFF. CDR3 sequence (DNA): TGTGCCATCAGTGAGTCGTTGGAGGGGGACAATGAGCAGTTCTTC.